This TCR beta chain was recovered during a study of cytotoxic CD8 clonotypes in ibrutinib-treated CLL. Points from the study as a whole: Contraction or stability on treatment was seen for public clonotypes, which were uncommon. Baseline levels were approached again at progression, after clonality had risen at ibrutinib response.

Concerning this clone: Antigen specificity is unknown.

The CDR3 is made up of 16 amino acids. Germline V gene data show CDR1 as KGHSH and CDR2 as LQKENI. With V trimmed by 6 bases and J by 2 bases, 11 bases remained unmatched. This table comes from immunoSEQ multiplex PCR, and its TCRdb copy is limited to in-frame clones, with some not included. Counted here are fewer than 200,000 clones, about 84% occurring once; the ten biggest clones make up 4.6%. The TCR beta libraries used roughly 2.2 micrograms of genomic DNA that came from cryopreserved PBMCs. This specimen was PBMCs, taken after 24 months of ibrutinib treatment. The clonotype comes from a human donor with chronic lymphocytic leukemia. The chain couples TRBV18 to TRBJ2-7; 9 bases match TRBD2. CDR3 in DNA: TGTGCCAGCTCCCCTCGGCGGGGGGGCCTAACCTACGAGCAGTACTTC. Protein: CASSPRRGGLTYEQYF.